What follows describes a single T cell receptor (beta chain). Its antigen is not yet known. The DNA is left out, because the CDR3 cannot be placed on it with certainty; the CDR3 is given as TCRdb lists it. This sample stems from a study of CD8 T cells in ankylosing spondylitis (dated by TCRdb to the late 2010s). With respect to the entire study: To find TCR variants linked to disease, the study profiled T cell receptor beta repertoires in ankylosing spondylitis patients and healthy donors. The full study cohort was made up of 25 to 30 ankylosing spondylitis patients and over 90 healthy donors. Samples of peripheral blood were taken, and for ankylosing spondylitis patients, synovial fluid was collected as well. Results and caveats for the whole study, not just this receptor: In peripheral blood, the disease-linked clones were found at relatively low frequencies and had a CD8+ phenotype. The disease-linked clones were reported as significantly enriched in matched synovial fluid samples from ankylosing spondylitis patients. Some motif variants were previously reported in synovial fluid and blood of reactive arthritis patients, suggesting common disease-initiation mechanisms. Blood from ankylosing spondylitis patients appeared to be characterized by a TCR beta motif made up of seven or eight highly homologous amino acid variants.

Reading from cysteine to phenylalanine, the CDR3 counts 11 amino acids. From the germline V gene, CDR1 is SQVTM and CDR2 is ANQGSEA. The sequencing machine was an Illumina HiSeq 2500. TCR beta libraries were prepared by quantitative 5'-RACE with molecular barcodes. The authors processed their data as follows. Disease-linked TCR variants were identified with a new computational method built on a probabilistic model of VDJ rearrangement. TCRdb cleaned the public reads at Q25 with fastp, built clones with MiXCR and kept in-frame beta chains. Rows matching on CDR3 protein sequence are summarized as one entry with the most common DNA and genes. TCRdb, not the original authors, processed these V and J calls. The sample records about 200,000 distinct CDR3 sequences, roughly 24% of which are singletons. The top ten constitute 6.6% of the sample.

The clonotype comes from a male donor with ankylosing spondylitis or in good health (not recorded which). The sample taken for sequencing was blood, either unsorted or a sorted T cell fraction (not recorded which). The sequence links TRBV29-1 to TRBJ2-5; TRBD1, the table's D call, lacks a check against the DNA. CDR3 reads: CSVGTGTGKYF.